This record looks at one TCR beta chain sequence and its context. The record originates from a study of shared clonotypes between healthy human individuals. It was CD45RO-negative cells, positively selected for CCR7, that made up naive CD8 cells, with terminally differentiated effector memory CD45RA+ cells excluded. For sorted subsets, approximately 0.2 ug DNA per replicate equaled 33,000 or so T cell genomes. Assay used: immunoSEQ multiplex PCR; TCRdb lists only in-frame clones, some missing. This table has hundreds of thousands of clones, over 90% appearing once. The TCR originated in a man younger than 45 in good health. Specimen: naive CD8+ T cells sorted from blood.

In DNA, the CDR3 is TGTGCCAGCAGTTCCCGGGCCCTACGGGGGCCCAGCTCCTACAATGAGCAGTTCTTC. It codes for CASSSRALRGPSSYNEQFF. This rearrangement joins TRBV7-9 to TRBJ2-1, with D perhaps matching TRBD1 or TRBD2 (6 bases each). This CDR3 is built from 19 residues. V shed 6 bases and J shed 0 bases, with 24 bases lying between them. The germline V gene encodes CDR1 SEHNR and CDR2 FQNEAQ (reference sequence). The entire variable domain, with the rest obtained from reference TRBV7-9 and TRBJ2-1, is as follows: DTGVSQNPRHKITKRGQNVTFRCDPISEHNRLYWYRQTLGQGPEFLTYFQNEAQLEKSRLLSDRFSAERPKGSFSTLEIQRTEQGDSAMYLCASSSRALRGPSSYNEQFFGPGTRLTVL.